This TCR beta chain was identified in a study of shared clonotypes between healthy human individuals. Looking at the study overall: The study enrolled a couple of women and a few men aged 18 to 49.

This CDR3 has 13 residues. In germline, CDR1 is SGHTA, CDR2 FQGNSA. Tens of thousands of T cell genomes (roughly 190 ng DNA) went into each sorted-subset replicate. As processed by the authors: Filtering was not the same, since immunoSEQ gave junction-only sequences without quality scores. TCRdb's table, derived via immunoSEQ multiplex PCR, lists solely in-frame clones and lacks some. That table is the source of V, J and clone size, and D and trimming were worked out from the DNA. Of over a million clones detected, about 84% appear once; the ten largest clones hold 0.55% to 0.7%. To note about this clone: Relative to the germline gene, one junction end is altered; a read error may explain this.

Sequences were obtained from memory CD4+ T cells from PBMCs. As to subset: CD45RA-negative fraction. The rearrangement joins TRBV7-2 to TRBJ2-7; D might be TRBD1 or TRBD2, each matching 5 bases. The clonotype originates from a man between 18 and 29 years old in good health. Some clones in this sample may be carry-over from other donors' samples. DNA for the CDR3: TGTGCCAGCAGCTACGGGGCTACCTACGTGCAGTACTTC. As protein: CASSYGATYVQYF.